This TCR beta chain was identified during a study of beta chain features in type 1 diabetes. The CDR3 is 12 amino acids. CDR1 is MNHNS, CDR2 SASEGT, per germline. Trimming removed 8 bases at V and 0 bases at J, with 7 bases between. Expressed TCRB transcripts got sequenced, as all isolated RNA was reverse transcribed. Clones were read by immunoSEQ multiplex PCR, and TCRdb kept only the in-frame ones, dropping some. Here the sample spans 900,000 or so clones, 17% being singletons. Study-wide points: Junctions at VDJ sites from type 1 diabetes patients had fewer insertions and more deletions.

This clone was observed a few times. The antigen is unknown. This receptor was identified in a woman between 18 and 29 years old in good health. The chain combines TRBV6-1 with TRBJ1-1, with unresolved D. Specimen: naive CD4+ T cells from blood. CDR3 in amino acids: CASRSMNTEAFF. The CDR3 DNA reads TGTGCCAGCCGGAGCATGAACACTGAAGCTTTCTTT.